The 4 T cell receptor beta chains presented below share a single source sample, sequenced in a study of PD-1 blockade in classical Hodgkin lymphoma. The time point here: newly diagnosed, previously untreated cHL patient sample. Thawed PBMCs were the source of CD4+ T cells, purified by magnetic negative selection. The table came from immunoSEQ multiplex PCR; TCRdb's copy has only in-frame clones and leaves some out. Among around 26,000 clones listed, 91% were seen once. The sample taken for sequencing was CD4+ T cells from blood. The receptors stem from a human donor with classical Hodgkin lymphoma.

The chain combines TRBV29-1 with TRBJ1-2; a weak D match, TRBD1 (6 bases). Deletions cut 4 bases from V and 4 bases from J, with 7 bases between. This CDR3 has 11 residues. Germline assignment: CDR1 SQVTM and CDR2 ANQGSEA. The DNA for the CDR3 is TGCAGCGTTGGCAGGGGCTATGGCTACACCTTC. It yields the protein CSVGRGYGYTF.

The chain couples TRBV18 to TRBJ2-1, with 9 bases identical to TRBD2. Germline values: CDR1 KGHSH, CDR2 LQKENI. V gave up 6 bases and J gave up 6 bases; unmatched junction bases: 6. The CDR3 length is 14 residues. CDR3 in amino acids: CASSRAGGINEQFF. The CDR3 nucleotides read TGTGCCAGCTCTCGAGCGGGGGGCATCAATGAGCAGTTCTTC.

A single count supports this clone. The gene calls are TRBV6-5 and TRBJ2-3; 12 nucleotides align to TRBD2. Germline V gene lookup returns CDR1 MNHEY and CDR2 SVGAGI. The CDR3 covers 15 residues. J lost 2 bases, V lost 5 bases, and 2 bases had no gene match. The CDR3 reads CASSTSGGTTDTQYF. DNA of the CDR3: TGTGCCAGCAGTACTAGCGGGGGGACCACAGATACGCAGTATTTT.

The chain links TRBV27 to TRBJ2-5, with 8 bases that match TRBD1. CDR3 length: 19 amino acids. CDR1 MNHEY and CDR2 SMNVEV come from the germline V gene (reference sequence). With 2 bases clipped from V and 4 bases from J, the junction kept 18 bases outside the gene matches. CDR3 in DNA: TGTGCCAGCAGTTTAAAAGGAAATTACGGACAGGGCAGGCGAGAGACCCAGTACTTC. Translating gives CASSLKGNYGQGRRETQYF.